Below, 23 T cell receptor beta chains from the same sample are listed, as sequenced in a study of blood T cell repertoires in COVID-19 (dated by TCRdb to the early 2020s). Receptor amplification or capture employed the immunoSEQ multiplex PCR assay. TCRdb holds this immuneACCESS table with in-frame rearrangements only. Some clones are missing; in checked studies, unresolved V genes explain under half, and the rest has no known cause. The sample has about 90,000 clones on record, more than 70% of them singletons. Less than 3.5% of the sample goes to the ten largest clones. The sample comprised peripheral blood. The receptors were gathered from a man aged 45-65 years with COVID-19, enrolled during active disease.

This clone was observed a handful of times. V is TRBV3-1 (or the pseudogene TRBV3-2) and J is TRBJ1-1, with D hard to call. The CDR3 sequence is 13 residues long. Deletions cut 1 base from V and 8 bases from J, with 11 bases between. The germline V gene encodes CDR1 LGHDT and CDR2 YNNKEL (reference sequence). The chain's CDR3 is CASSQAQTQEAFF. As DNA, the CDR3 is TGTGCCAGCAGCCAAGCTCAGACACAAGAAGCTTTCTTT.

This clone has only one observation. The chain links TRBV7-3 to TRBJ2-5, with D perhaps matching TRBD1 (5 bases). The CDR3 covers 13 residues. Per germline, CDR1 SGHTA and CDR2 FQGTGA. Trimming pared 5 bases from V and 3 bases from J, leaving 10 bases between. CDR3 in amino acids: CASSTTVEETQYF. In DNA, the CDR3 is TGTGCCAGCAGCACGACAGTAGAAGAGACCCAGTACTTC.

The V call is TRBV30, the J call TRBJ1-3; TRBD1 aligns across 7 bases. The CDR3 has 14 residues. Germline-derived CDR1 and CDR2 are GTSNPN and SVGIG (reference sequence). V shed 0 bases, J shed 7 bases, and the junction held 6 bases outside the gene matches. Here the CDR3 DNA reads TGTGCCTGGAGTGTACGCCGCAGGGGGAACACCATATATTTT. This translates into CAWSVRRRGNTIYF.

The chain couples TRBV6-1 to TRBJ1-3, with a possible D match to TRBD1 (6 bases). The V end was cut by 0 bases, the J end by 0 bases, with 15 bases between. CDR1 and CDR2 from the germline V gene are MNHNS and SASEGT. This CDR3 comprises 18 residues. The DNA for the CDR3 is TGTGCCAGCAGTGAAGCCAGCTCAGGACAGAGCTCTGGAAACACCATATATTTT. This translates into CASSEASSGQSSGNTIYF.

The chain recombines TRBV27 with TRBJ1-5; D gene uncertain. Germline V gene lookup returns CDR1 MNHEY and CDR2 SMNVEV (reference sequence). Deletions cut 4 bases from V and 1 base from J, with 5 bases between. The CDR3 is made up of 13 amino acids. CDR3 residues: CASSYLSNQPQHF. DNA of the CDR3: TGTGCCAGCAGTTATCTGAGCAATCAGCCCCAGCATTTT.

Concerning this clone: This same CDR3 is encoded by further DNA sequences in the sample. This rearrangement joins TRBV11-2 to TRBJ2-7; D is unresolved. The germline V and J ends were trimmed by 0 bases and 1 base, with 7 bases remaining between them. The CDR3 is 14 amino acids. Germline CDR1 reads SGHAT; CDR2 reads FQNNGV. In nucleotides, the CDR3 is TGTGCCAGCAGCTTAGACAGGTTATCCTACGAGCAGTACTTC. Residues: CASSLDRLSYEQYF.

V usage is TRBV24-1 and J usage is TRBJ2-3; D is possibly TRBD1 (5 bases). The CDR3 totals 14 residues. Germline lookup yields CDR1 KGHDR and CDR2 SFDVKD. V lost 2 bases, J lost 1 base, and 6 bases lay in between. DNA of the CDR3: TGTGCCACCAGTGATTGGGGCCGCACAGATACGCAGTATTTT. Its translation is CATSDWGRTDTQYF.

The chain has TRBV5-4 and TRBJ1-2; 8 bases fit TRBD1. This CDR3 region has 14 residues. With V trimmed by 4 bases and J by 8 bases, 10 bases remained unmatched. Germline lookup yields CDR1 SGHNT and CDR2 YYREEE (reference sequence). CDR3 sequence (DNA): TGTGCCAGCAGCCAGTCAGGGGGCGCCCTGGGCTACACCTTC. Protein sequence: CASSQSGGALGYTF.

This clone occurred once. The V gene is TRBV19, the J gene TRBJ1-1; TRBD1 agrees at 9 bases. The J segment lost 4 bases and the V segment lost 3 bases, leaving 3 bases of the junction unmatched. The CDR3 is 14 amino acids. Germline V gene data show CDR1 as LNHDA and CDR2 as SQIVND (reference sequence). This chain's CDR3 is CASSMGQGGTEAFF. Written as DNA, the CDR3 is TGTGCCAGTAGTATGGGACAGGGTGGCACTGAAGCTTTCTTT.

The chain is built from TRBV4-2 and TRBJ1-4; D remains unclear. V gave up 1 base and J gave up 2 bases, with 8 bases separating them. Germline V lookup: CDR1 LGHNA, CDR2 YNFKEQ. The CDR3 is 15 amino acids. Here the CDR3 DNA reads TGTGCCAGCAGCCAAGCGGGAATTACTAATGAAAAACTGTTTTTT. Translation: CASSQAGITNEKLFF.

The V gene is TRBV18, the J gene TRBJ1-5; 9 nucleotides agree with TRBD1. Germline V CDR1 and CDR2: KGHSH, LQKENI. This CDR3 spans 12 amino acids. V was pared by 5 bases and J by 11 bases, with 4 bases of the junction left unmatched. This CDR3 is CASSWTGETQHF. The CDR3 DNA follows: TGTGCCAGCTCATGGACAGGGGAGACCCAGCATTTT.

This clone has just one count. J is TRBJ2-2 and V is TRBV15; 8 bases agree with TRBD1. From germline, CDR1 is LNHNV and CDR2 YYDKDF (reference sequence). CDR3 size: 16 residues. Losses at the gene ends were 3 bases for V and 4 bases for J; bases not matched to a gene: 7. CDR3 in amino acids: CATSRGGQGGTGELFF. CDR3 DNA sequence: TGTGCCACCAGCAGGGGTGGACAGGGTGGCACCGGGGAGCTGTTTTTT.

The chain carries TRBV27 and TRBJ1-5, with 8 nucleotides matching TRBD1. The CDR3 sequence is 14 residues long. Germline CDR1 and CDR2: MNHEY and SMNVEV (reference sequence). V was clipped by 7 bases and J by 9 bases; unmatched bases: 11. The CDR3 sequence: CASTPDRGLGPQHF. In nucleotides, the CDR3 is TGTGCCAGCACCCCCGACAGGGGCCTAGGGCCCCAGCATTTT.

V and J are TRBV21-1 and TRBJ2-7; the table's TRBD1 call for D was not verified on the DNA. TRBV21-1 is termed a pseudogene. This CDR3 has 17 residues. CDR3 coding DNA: TGTGCCAGCAGCAAAGGACAATACAGGGGGCTCATTTACGAGCAGTACTTC. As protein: CASSKGQYRGLIYEQYF.

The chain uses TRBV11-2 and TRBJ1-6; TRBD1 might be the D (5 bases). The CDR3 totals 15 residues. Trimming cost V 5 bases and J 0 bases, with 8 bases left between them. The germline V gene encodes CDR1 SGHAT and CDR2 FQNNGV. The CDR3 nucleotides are TGTGCCAGCAGCGTGGGGGGCTCCTATAATTCACCCCTCCACTTT. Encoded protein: CASSVGGSYNSPLHF. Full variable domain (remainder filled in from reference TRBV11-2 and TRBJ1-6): EAGVAQSPRYKIIEKRQSVAFWCNPISGHATLYWYQQILGQGPKLLIQFQNNGVVDDSQLPKDRFSAERLKGVDSTLKIQPAKLEDSAVYLCASSVGGSYNSPLHFGNGTRLTVT.

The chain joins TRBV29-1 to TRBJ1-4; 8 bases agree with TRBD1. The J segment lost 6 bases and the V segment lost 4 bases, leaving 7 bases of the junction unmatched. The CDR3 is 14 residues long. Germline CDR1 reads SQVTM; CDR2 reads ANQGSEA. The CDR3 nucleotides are TGCAGCGTTGGAGAGACAGGGGTGGATGAAAAACTGTTTTTT. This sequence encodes CSVGETGVDEKLFF. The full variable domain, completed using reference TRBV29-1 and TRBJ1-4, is SAVISQKPSRDICQRGTSLTIQCQVDSQVTMMFWYRQQPGQSLTLIATANQGSEATYESGFVIDKFPISRPNLTFSTLTVSNMSPEDSSIYLCSVGETGVDEKLFFGSGTQLSVL.

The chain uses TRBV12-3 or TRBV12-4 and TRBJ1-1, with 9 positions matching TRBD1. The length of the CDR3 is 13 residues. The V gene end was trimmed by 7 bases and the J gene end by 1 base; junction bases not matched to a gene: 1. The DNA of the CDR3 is TGTGCCAGCATGACAGGGGGGAACACTGAAGCTTTCTTT. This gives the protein CASMTGGNTEAFF.

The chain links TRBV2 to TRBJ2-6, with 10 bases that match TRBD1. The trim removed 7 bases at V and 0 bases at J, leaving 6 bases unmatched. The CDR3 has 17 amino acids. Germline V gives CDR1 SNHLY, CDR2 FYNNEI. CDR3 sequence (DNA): TGTGCCAGCACCCCGACAGGGGGCGTCTCTGGGGCCAACGTCCTGACTTTC. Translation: CASTPTGGVSGANVLTF.

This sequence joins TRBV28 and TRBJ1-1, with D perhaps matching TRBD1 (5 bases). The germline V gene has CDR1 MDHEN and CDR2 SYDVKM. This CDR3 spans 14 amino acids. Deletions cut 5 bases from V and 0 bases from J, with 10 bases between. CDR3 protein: CASSLGTMNTEAFF. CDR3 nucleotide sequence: TGTGCCAGCAGTCTTGGGACTATGAACACTGAAGCTTTCTTT.

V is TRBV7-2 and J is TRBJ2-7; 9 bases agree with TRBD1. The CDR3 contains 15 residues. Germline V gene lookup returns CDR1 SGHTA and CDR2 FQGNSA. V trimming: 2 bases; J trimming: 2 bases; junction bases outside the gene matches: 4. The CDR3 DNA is TGTGCCAGCAGCTTATTATGGGACAGGGCCTACGAGCAGTACTTC. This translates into CASSLLWDRAYEQYF.

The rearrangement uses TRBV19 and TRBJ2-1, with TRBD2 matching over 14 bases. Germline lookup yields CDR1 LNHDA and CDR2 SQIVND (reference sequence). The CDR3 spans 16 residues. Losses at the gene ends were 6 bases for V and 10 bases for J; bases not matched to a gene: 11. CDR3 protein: CASRPGTSGGWREQFF. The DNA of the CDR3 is TGTGCCAGTAGACCTGGGACTAGCGGGGGATGGAGGGAGCAGTTCTTC.

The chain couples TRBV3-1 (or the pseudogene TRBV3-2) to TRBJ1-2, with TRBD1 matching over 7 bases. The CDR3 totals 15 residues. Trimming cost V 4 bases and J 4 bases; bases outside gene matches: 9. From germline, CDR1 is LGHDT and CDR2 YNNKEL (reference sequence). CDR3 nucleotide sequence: TGTGCCAGCAGCCCCACCACGTCAGGGGGCTATGGCTACACCTTC. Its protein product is CASSPTTSGGYGYTF.

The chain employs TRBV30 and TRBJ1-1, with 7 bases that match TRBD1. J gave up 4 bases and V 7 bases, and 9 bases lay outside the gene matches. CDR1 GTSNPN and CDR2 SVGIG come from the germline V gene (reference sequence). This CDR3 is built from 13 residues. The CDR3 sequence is CAFLRAGGTEAFF. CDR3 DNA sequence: TGTGCCTTCTTACGGGCAGGGGGCACTGAAGCTTTCTTT. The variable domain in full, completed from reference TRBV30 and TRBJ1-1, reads SQTIHQWPATLVQPVGSPLSLECTVEGTSNPNLYWYRQAAGRGLQLLFYSVGIGQISSEVPQNLSASRPQDRQFILSSKKLLLSDSGFYLCAFLRAGGTEAFFGQGTRLTVV.